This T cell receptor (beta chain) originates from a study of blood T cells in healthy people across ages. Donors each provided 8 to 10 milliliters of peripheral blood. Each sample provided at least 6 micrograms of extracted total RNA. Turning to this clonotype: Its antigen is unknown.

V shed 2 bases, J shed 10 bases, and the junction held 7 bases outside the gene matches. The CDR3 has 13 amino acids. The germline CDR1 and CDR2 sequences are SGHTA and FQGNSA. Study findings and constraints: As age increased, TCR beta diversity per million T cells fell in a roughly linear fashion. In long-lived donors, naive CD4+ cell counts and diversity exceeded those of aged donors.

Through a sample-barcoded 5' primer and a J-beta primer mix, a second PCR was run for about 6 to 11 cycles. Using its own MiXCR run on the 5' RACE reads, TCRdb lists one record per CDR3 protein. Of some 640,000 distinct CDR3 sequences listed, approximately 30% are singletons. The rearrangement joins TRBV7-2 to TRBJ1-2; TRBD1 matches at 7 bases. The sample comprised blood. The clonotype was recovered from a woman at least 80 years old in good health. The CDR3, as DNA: TGTGCCAGCAGCTTATATCAGGGACAGTCCTACACCTTC. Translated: CASSLYQGQSYTF.